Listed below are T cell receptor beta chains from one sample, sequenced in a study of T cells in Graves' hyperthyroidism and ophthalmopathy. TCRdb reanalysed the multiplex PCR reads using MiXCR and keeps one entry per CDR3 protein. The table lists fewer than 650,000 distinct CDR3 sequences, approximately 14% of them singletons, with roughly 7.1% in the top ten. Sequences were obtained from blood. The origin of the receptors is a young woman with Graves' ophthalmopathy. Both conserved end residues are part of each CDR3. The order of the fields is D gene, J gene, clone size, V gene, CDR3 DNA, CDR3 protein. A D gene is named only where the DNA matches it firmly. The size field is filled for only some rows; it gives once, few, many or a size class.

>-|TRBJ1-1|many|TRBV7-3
TGTGCCAGCAGCTTGGGACGGAAGCACACTGAAGCTTTCTTT
CASSLGRKHTEAFF
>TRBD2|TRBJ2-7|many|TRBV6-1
TGTGCCAGTCACATGGGGGGGTACGAGCAGTACTTC
CASHMGGYEQYF
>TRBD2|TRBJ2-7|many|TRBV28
TGTGCCAGCAGTTCCGGGACTAGCGGGAGCCACGAGCAGTACTTC
CASSSGTSGSHEQYF
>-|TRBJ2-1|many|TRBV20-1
TGCAGTGCCCCCCCGGTTAGCAATGAGCAGTTCTTC
CSAPPVSNEQFF
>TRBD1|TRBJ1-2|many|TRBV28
TGTGCCAGCAGTTTAGCGGGACAGACCTATGGCTACACCTTC
CASSLAGQTYGYTF
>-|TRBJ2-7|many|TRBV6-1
TGTGCCAGCAGGGGGGCGGGAATAACCTACGAGCAGTACTTC
CASRGAGITYEQYF
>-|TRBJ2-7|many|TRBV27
TGTGCCAGCAGTCCGACAGGCAGGAGCTCCTACGAGCAGTACTTC
CASSPTGRSSYEQYF
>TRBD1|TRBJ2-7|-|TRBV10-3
TGTGCCACGACGGGACAGGGGGGGTACGAGCAGTACTTC
CATTGQGGYEQYF
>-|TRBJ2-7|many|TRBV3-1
TGTGCCAGCAGCCAAGGCCTAGCGTCAGACGAGCAGTACTTC
CASSQGLASDEQYF
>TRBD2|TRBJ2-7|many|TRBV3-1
TGTGCCAGCAGCCAATCCGGCGGGAGGCGGTCCTACGAGCAGTACTTC
CASSQSGGRRSYEQYF
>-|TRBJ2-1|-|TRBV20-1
TGCAGTGCTAGATCAATGGGCGGGACTTACTACAATGAGCAGTTCTTC
CSARSMGGTYYNEQFF
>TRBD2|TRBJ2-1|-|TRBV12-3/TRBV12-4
TGTGCCAGCAGTTTATATCGGCCGGGAGGGCCGGGGGATGAGCAGTTCTTC
CASSLYRPGGPGDEQFF
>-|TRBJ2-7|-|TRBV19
TGTGCCAGTAGTATTGGGGGAGGGGGCTACGAGCAGTACTTC
CASSIGGGGYEQYF
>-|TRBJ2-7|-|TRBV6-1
TGTGCCAGCAGCACCGAGAGGGGAAGAAGCGGGTACGAGCAGTACTTC
CASSTERGRSGYEQYF
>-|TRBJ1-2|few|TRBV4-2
TGTGCCAGCAGCCAAGGGCTGGGATTGGGCTATGGCTACACCTTC
CASSQGLGLGYGYTF
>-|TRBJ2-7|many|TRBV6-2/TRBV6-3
TGTGCCAGCAGTTACTCTCGGACAGCCGGCTACGAGCAGTACTTC
CASSYSRTAGYEQYF
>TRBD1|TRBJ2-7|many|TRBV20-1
TGCAGTGCTAGGGAGACAGGGACCTACGAGCAGTACTTC
CSARETGTYEQYF
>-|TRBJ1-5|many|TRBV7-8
TGTGCCAGCAGCTTAAGGCTATTTCCTAATAATCAGCCCCAGCATTTT
CASSLRLFPNNQPQHF
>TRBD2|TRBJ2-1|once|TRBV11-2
TGTGCCAGCAGCCACGGGACTAGCGGGAACGTTAGTGAGCAGTTCTTC
CASSHGTSGNVSEQFF
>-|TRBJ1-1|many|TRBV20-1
TGCAGTGCTAGCCAACCGGGCCCCAGGTCAAGGGACACTGAAGCTTTCTTT
CSASQPGPRSRDTEAFF
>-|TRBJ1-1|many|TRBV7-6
TGTGCCAGCAGCTTAGGGGCGGGGGTTGACACTGAAGCTTTCTTT
CASSLGAGVDTEAFF
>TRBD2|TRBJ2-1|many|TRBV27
TGTGCCAGCACCGCTAGCGGGAGGGTAGAGCAGTTCTTC
CASTASGRVEQFF
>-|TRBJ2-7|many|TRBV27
TGTGCCAGCAGTTTAGCCAGGGGCTCCTACGAGCAGTACTTC
CASSLARGSYEQYF
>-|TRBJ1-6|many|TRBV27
TGTGCCAGCAGTTTATGGAGGGGTGGAGGTTCACCCCTCCACTTT
CASSLWRGGGSPLHF
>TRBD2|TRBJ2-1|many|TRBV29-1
TGCAGCGTGCGACTAGCGGAAGAGCAGTTCTTC
CSVRLAEEQFF
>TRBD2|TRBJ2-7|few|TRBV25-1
TGTGCCAGCCGACTAGCGGGAGTTATCTACGAGCAGTACTTC
CASRLAGVIYEQYF
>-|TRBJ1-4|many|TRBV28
TGTGCCAGCAGTCCGTGGGCGACAACTAATGAAAAACTGTTTTTT
CASSPWATTNEKLFF
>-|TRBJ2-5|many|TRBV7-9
TGTGCCAGCAGCTTAGGTGCGCCAGAGACCCAGTACTTC
CASSLGAPETQYF
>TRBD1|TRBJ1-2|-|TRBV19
TGTGCCAGCATCACAGGGGCGGGATATGGCTACACCTTC
CASITGAGYGYTF
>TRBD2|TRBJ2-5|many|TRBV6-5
TGTGCCAGCAGTTACTCATCTAGCGGGGCCCAAGAGACCCAGTACTTC
CASSYSSSGAQETQYF
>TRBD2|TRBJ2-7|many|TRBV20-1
TGCAGTGCTGCGGGACTAAACTACGAGCAGTACTTC
CSAAGLNYEQYF
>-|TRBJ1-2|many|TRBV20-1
TGCAGTGCTAGGATTAAGGAGGGCTATGGCTACACCTTC
CSARIKEGYGYTF
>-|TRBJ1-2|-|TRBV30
TGTGCCTGGAGTGTAACCAGGGCATATGGCTACACCTTC
CAWSVTRAYGYTF